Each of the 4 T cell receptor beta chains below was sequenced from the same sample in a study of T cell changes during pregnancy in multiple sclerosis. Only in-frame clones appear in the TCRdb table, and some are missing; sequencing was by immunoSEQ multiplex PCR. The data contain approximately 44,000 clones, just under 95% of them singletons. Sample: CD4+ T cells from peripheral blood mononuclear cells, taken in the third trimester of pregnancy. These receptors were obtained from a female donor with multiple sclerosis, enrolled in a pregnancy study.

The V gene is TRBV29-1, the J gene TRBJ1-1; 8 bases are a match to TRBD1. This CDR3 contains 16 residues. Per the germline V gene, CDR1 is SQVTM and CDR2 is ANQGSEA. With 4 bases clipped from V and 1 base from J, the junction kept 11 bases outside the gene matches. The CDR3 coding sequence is TGCAGCGTTGTTGGTGGGACAGGCCTCGGGAACACTGAAGCTTTCTTT. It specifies CSVVGGTGLGNTEAFF.

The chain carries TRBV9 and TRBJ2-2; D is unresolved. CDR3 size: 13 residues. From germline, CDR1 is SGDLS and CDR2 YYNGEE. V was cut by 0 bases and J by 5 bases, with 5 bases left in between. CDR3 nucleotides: TGTGCCAGCAGCGTAGTTATGACCGGGGAGCTGTTTTTT. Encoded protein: CASSVVMTGELFF. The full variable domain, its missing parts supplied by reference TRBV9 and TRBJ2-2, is DSGVTQTPKHLITATGQRVTLRCSPRSGDLSVYWYQQSLDQGLQFLIQYYNGEERAKGNILERFSAQQFPDLHSELNLSSLELGDSALYFCASSVVMTGELFFGEGSRLTVL.

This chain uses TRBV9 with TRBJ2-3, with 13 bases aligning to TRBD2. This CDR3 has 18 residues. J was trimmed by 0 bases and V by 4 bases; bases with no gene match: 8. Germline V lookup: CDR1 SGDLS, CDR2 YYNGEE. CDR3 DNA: TGTGCCAGCAGCATGGGGACTAGCGGGACGACTAGCACAGATACGCAGTATTTT. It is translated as CASSMGTSGTTSTDTQYF.

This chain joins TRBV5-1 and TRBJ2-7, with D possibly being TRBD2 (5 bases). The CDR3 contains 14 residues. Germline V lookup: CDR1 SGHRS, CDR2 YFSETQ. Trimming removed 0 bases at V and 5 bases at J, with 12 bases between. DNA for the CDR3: TGCGCCAGCAGCTTGGGGGGAGAAGGCGACGAGCAGTACTTC. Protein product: CASSLGGEGDEQYF.